The T cell receptor (beta chain) described here comes from a study of graft-versus-host responses after intestinal transplantation. Study-wide background: Anti-thymocyte globulin induction, then tacrolimus and steroids for two to four years, went to all recipients. Findings and limits, study-wide: GvH clones detected in recipient marrow included some appearing first in ileum or blood.

Generated by immunoSEQ multiplex PCR, the TCRdb table keeps only in-frame clones and is missing some. The table lists under 100,000 clones, 80% to 85% of them singletons, with 0.75% to 0.85% in the top ten. The V end lost 1 base, the J end lost 5 bases, and 14 bases lay between the germline ends. CDR1 is MNHEY and CDR2 is SVGAGI in the germline V gene. This CDR3 is 15 amino acids long. A word on this clone: Its antigen is unidentified.

The rearrangement uses TRBV6-5 and TRBJ1-2; possible D gene TRBD1, 6 bases. The starting material was unstimulated CD4+ T cells sorted from spleen or lymph node cells, obtained before intestinal transplant. This TCR was sampled from a human donor who received an intestinal transplant. CDR3 nucleotide sequence: TGTGCCAGCAGTTACTTGGCAGGGGAAAGTTATGGCTACACCTTC. It yields the protein CASSYLAGESYGYTF.